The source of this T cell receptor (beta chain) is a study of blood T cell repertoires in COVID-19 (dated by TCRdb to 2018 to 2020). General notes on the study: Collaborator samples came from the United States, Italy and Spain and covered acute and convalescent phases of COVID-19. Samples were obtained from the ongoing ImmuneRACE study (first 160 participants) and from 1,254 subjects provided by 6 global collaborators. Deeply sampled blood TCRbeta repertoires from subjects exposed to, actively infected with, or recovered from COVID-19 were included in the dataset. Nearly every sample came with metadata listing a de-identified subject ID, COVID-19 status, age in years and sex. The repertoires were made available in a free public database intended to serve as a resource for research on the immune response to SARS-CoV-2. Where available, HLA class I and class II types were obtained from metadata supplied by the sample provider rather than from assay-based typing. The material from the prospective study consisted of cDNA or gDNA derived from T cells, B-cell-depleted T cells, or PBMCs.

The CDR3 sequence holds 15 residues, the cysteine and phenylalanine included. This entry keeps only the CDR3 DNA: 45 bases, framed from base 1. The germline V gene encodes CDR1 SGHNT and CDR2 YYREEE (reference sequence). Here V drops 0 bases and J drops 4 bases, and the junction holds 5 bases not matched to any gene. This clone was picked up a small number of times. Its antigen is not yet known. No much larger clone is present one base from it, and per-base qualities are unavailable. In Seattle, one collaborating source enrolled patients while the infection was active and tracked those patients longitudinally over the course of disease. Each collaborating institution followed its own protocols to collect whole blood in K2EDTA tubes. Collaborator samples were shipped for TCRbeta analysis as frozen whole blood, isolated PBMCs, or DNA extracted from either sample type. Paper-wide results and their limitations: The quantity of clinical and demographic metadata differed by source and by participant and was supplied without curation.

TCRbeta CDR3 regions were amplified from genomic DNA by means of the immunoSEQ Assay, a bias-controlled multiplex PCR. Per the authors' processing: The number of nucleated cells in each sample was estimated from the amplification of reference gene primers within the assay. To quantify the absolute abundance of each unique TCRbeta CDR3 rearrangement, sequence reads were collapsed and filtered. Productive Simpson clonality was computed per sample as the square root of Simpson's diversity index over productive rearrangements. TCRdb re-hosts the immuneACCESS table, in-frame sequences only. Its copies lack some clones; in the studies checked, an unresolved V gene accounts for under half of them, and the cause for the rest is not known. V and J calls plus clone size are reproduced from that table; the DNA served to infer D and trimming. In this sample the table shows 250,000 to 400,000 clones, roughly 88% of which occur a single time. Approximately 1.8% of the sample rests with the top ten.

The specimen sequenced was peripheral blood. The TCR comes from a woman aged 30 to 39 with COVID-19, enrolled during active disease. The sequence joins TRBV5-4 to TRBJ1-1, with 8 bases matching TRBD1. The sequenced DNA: TGTGCCAGCAGCTTGGGTCAACAGGGGGTCACTGAAGCTTTCTTT. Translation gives CASSLGQQGVTEAFF.